Included here is one T cell receptor (beta chain) sequence, with context. Its specificity is not known. This sample stems from a study of memory CD4+ T cells and cytomegalovirus serostatus. Single viable CD3+CD4+CD8-CD45RO+ cells were sorted as the memory CD4+ T cells. After thawing, CD4+ T cells were positively selected. Method: immunoSEQ multiplex PCR; TCRdb's copy keeps in-frame clones and lacks some. The sample comprises 40,000 or so clones, around three quarters of which are singletons, and around 1.1% rests with the top ten. Looked up from germline, CDR1 is SGHAT and CDR2 is FQNNGV. Trimming removed 2 bases from V and 0 bases from J, with 8 bases in between. This CDR3 spans 15 amino acids. Study-wide findings and caveats: Each of approximately 73 CMV-associated TCRbeta sequences occurred in one to five individuals. The CMV-associated TCR signature appears largely within the CD4+ memory repertoire.

The sequencing sample was made of memory CD4+ T cells from blood. The J gene is TRBJ2-1, the V gene TRBV11-2; D gene uncertain. This TCR derives from an adult in good health and CMV-seronegative. The CDR3 coding sequence is TGTGCCAGCAGCTTACAGGTTGTCTCCTACAATGAGCAGTTCTTC. Amino acids: CASSLQVVSYNEQFF.